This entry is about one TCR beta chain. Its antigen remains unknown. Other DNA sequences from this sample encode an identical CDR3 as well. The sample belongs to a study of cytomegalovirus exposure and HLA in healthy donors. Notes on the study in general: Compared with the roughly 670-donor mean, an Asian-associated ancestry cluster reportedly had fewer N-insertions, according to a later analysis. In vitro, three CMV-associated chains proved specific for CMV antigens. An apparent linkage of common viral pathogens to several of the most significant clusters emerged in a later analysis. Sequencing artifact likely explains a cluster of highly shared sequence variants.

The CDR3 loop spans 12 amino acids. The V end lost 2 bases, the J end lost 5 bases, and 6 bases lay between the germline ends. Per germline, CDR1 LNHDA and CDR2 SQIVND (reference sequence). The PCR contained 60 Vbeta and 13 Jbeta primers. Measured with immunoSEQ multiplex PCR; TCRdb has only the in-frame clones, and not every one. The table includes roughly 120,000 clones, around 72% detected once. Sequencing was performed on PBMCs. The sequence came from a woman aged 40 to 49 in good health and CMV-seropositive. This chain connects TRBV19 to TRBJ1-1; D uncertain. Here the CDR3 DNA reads TGTGCCAGTAGTATAAGAGGTACTGAAGCTTTCTTT. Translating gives CASSIRGTEAFF.